This T cell receptor beta chain was identified in a study of blood T cell repertoires in COVID-19. Trimming pared 5 bases from V and 11 bases from J, leaving 15 bases between. The length of the CDR3 is 12 residues. The germline V gene encodes CDR1 SEHNR and CDR2 FQNEAQ (reference sequence). In the authors' workflow: By means of reference gene primer amplification, nucleated cell counts were estimated. TCRdb's table, derived via immunoSEQ multiplex PCR, lists solely in-frame clones and lacks some. That table gives V, J and clone size, and the DNA gave D and trimming. The data contain about 170,000 clones, around 83% of them singletons.

The specimen was peripheral blood. This TCR derives from a woman aged 65 to 85 who had recovered from COVID-19. The V gene is TRBV7-9, the J gene TRBJ1-1; D unclear. In DNA form, the CDR3 reads TGTGCCAGCAGCACCGGACGGAGGGTGGCTTTCTTT. It translates to CASSTGRRVAFF.